The entry that follows covers one T cell receptor (beta chain) sequence. What it binds is unknown. This record comes from a study of T cells after yellow fever vaccination. As for the study in general: Low-cell-number fractions underwent preparation using SMART-Seq v4 Ultra Low Input. General study points: The study found a weaker secondary response that peaked faster, day 5 versus 15.

TCR cDNA was made by 5'RACE template switching, adding a universal primer site and UMIs. Each CDR3 protein is one row after TCRdb ran MiXCR on the 5' RACE reads. Here the sample spans 450,000 to 550,000 distinct CDR3 sequences, 15% to 20% being singletons. This CDR3 region has 16 residues. Trimming removed 0 bases from V and 6 bases from J; junction bases left unmatched: 9. Germline assignment: CDR1 SEHNR and CDR2 FQNEAQ (reference sequence). The sample was PBMCs, taken 15 days after the yellow fever booster vaccination. The chain joins TRBV7-9 to TRBJ1-2; 8 bases are shared with TRBD1. The clonotype originates from a man aged 25-40 years who received the YFV17D yellow fever vaccine. The CDR3 nucleotides read TGTGCCAGCAGCTTAGCCGGGACAGGAGCCGCCGATGGCTACACCTTC. Protein sequence: CASSLAGTGAADGYTF.